These T cell receptor beta chains were read from a single sample in a study of blood T cell repertoires in COVID-19. The assay was immunoSEQ multiplex PCR, and TCRdb's table has in-frame clones only and misses some. Of just over 300,000 clones in the sample, more than 75% were seen once. The sample taken for sequencing was PBMCs or T cells enriched from blood (not recorded which). These receptors were obtained from a man younger than 40 who had recovered from COVID-19. Each CDR3 is given with its conserved first and last residue. D genes are given only for firm matches. Rows give clone size only sometimes, using once, few, many, or a class for an expanded clone.

size,D,length,J,V,DNA,CDR3
.,.,12,TRBJ1-1,TRBV12-3/TRBV12-4,TGTGCCAGCAGCTTACCAGGAAATGAAGCTTTCTTT,CASSLPGNEAFF
once,.,16,TRBJ2-7,TRBV19,TGTGCCAGTAGTATGGGCCCGGGGGGCTCTAGCCGCGAGCAGTACTTC,CASSMGPGGSSREQYF
.,TRBD1,11,TRBJ2-4,TRBV20-1,TGCAGTGGGGGTACAGGGGAAATTCAGTACTTC,CSGGTGEIQYF
.,TRBD1,13,TRBJ2-1,TRBV27,TGTGCCAGCATGGCAGGGGGCTACAATGAGCAGTTCTTC,CASMAGGYNEQFF
few,TRBD1,14,TRBJ2-1,TRBV6-5,TGTGCCAGCAGCTCAGGGGGCACCTACAATGAGCAGTTCTTC,CASSSGGTYNEQFF
.,.,16,TRBJ2-6,TRBV6-1,TGTGCCAGCAGTGCCCCGGTTAGCTCTGGGGCCAACGTCCTGACTTTC,CASSAPVSSGANVLTF
once,.,13,TRBJ1-1,TRBV19,TGTGCCAGTAGTATTCGGCGGACTCTTGAAGCTTTCTTT,CASSIRRTLEAFF
.,TRBD2,18,TRBJ2-7,TRBV27,TGTGCCAGCAGTTTAGGGGCTAGCGGGAGAGGTTCCTCCTACGAGCAGTACTTC,CASSLGASGRGSSYEQYF
.,.,13,TRBJ2-7,TRBV13,TGTGCCAGCAGATCTGGGGGCAGTCACGAGCAGTACTTC,CASRSGGSHEQYF
.,.,16,TRBJ1-5,TRBV25-1,TGTGCCAGCTCGGAGTCCAGCCCTGGGAGCAATCAGCCCCAGCATTTT,CASSESSPGSNQPQHF
once,.,17,TRBJ1-2,TRBV11-2,TGTGCCAGCAGCTTAGTTTCGGCTTCGGCAGGGGCCTATGGCTACACCTTC,CASSLVSASAGAYGYTF
few,.,13,TRBJ1-1,TRBV12-3/TRBV12-4,TGTGCCAGCAGGGGACATTTGAACACTGAAGCTTTCTTT,CASRGHLNTEAFF
.,.,13,TRBJ1-2,TRBV29-1,TGCAGCGCCGGACCCAGGGATCCCTATGGCTACACCTTC,CSAGPRDPYGYTF
.,TRBD1,16,TRBJ1-5,TRBV28,TGTGCCAGCAGTTGGGCTGGACAGGGGAGCGGGCAGCCCCAGCATTTT,CASSWAGQGSGQPQHF
.,.,15,TRBJ2-2,TRBV12-5,TGTGCTAGTGGTTTGATTGCGGGGGCGGTCGGGGAGCTGTTTTTT,CASGLIAGAVGELFF
.,.,14,TRBJ1-1,TRBV5-6,TGTGCCAGCAGCTTAACACAGACGAGACCTGAAGCTTTCTTT,CASSLTQTRPEAFF
.,TRBD2,15,TRBJ2-1,TRBV7-6,TGTGCCAGCAGCTTAGGGCTAGCGGGGATTGGTGAGCAGTTCTTC,CASSLGLAGIGEQFF
.,.,13,TRBJ2-7,TRBV18,TGTGCGTCGAGGGCCGGGTTGGGGTACGAGCAGTACTTC,CASRAGLGYEQYF
.,.,13,TRBJ1-3,TRBV12-3/TRBV12-4,TGTGCCAGCAGCCCTACAGGGTGGAACACCATATATTTT,CASSPTGWNTIYF
.,TRBD1,13,TRBJ1-2,TRBV18,TGTGCCAGCTCCCTGGGACAGGCTTATGGCTACACCTTC,CASSLGQAYGYTF
.,TRBD1,16,TRBJ2-2,TRBV2,TGTGCCACCACTCAAACCGGGACAGCGAACACCGGGGAGCTGTTTTTT,CATTQTGTANTGELFF
.,TRBD2,13,TRBJ2-7,TRBV29-1,TGCAGCGTTAGGCGGGGGGCCTTATACGAGCAGTACTTC,CSVRRGALYEQYF
.,.,13,TRBJ1-1,TRBV24-1,TGTGCCACCAGTGGGACAGTTATCGGTGAAGCTTTCTTT,CATSGTVIGEAFF
few,TRBD2,12,TRBJ2-7,TRBV10-2,TGCGCCACGACTAGCGGTCTCTACGAGCAGTACTTC,CATTSGLYEQYF
.,TRBD1,16,TRBJ2-1,TRBV5-1,TGCGCCAGCAGCTCTTTAGGGACAGGGGGCTACAATGAGCAGTTCTTC,CASSSLGTGGYNEQFF
.,.,16,TRBJ1-1,TRBV9,TGTGCCAGCAGCGCGGGGGAGATTAGCATGAACACTGAAGCTTTCTTT,CASSAGEISMNTEAFF
.,TRBD2,17,TRBJ2-3,TRBV11-2,TGTGCCAGCAGCAAGGGGACTAGCGGTTCCTTGGCAGATACGCAGTATTTT,CASSKGTSGSLADTQYF
.,TRBD2,16,TRBJ2-1,TRBV3-1/TRBV3-2,TGTGCCAGCAGCTCGCCGGGACTAGCGGTCTGGGGGGAGCAGTTCTTC,CASSSPGLAVWGEQFF
few,.,13,TRBJ1-1,TRBV6-5,TGTGCCAGCACCACAGGGATGAACACTGAAGCTTTCTTT,CASTTGMNTEAFF
.,.,16,TRBJ2-5,TRBV7-9,TGTGCCAGCACCCTACGAGCCGGCAGGGAAGGGGAGACCCAGTACTTC,CASTLRAGREGETQYF
.,TRBD1,15,TRBJ1-5,TRBV5-6,TGTGCCAGCAGCTTGGGGGGGACAGGGAATCAGCCCCAGCATTTT,CASSLGGTGNQPQHF
.,TRBD2,20,TRBJ2-1,TRBV5-1,TGCGCCAGCAGCTTGAGGGTAGCGGGAGGCCACACGTTTGTGTCCAATGAGCAGTTCTTC,CASSLRVAGGHTFVSNEQFF
.,TRBD1,14,TRBJ1-1,TRBV24-1,TGTGCCACCAGTGGGACAGGGGGCCTCACTGAAGCTTTCTTT,CATSGTGGLTEAFF
.,.,16,TRBJ2-7,TRBV19,TGTGCCAGTAGTGAACAGCCCGACCCTCTCCTCTACGAGCAGTACTTC,CASSEQPDPLLYEQYF
.,.,13,TRBJ2-7,TRBV27,TGTGCCAGCAGTGACGCGGGGCGCTACGAGCAGTACTTC,CASSDAGRYEQYF
.,TRBD1,16,TRBJ2-1,TRBV13,TGTGCCAGCAGCTCGTCCGGGACAGGGCCCTACAATGAGCAGTTCTTC,CASSSSGTGPYNEQFF
.,TRBD1,16,TRBJ2-5,TRBV5-1,TGCGCCAGCAGCTTGGTATTGCAGGGGGCCATTGAGACCCAGTACTTC,CASSLVLQGAIETQYF
.,.,16,TRBJ1-3,TRBV4-2,TGTGCCAGCAGCCAAGATTATCGGAGCTCTGGAAACACCATATATTTT,CASSQDYRSSGNTIYF
.,TRBD1,15,TRBJ1-2,TRBV20-1,TGCAGTGGTAGTACGACCGACAGGGGACACTATGGCTACACCTTC,CSGSTTDRGHYGYTF
.,.,14,TRBJ2-2,TRBV27,TGTGCCAGCAGCTCACCGGAGGGGACCGGGGAGCTGTTTTTT,CASSSPEGTGELFF
.,TRBD1,16,TRBJ1-1,TRBV3-1/TRBV3-2,TGTGCCAGCAGCCGCACCCGGGACAGGGGTAACACTGAAGCTTTCTTT,CASSRTRDRGNTEAFF
.,.,15,TRBJ1-1,TRBV7-2,TGTGCCAGCAGCTTAGCGGGACACGGGTTGGGTGAAGCTTTCTTT,CASSLAGHGLGEAFF
.,TRBD1,14,TRBJ1-2,TRBV5-4,TGTGCCAGCAGCTTCGGGACAGGCAACTATGGCTACACCTTC,CASSFGTGNYGYTF
.,.,15,TRBJ1-1,TRBV7-7,TGTGCTAGCAGCTTACCCCCGGTTACCAACACTGAAGCTTTCTTT,CASSLPPVTNTEAFF
many,TRBD1,15,TRBJ2-7,TRBV11-2,TGTGCCAGCAGCCGCCTGGACAGGGGCTCCTACGAGCAGTACTTC,CASSRLDRGSYEQYF
.,.,15,TRBJ2-7,TRBV11-2,TGTGCCAGCACCCAGTTGGCGGGGAGCTCCTACGAGCAGTACTTC,CASTQLAGSSYEQYF
.,TRBD2,16,TRBJ2-3,TRBV3-1/TRBV3-2,TGTGCCAGCAGCCATCAACTAGCGGGAGGGACAGATACGCAGTATTTT,CASSHQLAGGTDTQYF
.,TRBD1,16,TRBJ1-1,TRBV7-2,TGTGCCAGCAGCCAAAACAGGGGCCTGGCGGGTACTGAAGCTTTCTTT,CASSQNRGLAGTEAFF
once,TRBD2,15,TRBJ2-5,TRBV3-1/TRBV3-2,TGTGCCAGCAGCCAACTCGTGGGGGGGCAAGAGACCCAGTACTTC,CASSQLVGGQETQYF
.,.,15,TRBJ2-3,TRBV7-2,TGTGCCAGCACCCGAAGGGGACTCAGCACAGATACGCAGTATTTT,CASTRRGLSTDTQYF
.,.,16,TRBJ1-5,TRBV2,TGTGCCAGCAGTGAAGTAAAGCCGGAGGGCAATCAGCCCCAGCATTTT,CASSEVKPEGNQPQHF
.,.,13,TRBJ2-3,TRBV12-3/TRBV12-4,TGTGCCATCCGGGGGGAGGGGGCAGATACGCAGTATTTT,CAIRGEGADTQYF
.,.,16,TRBJ1-3,TRBV3-1/TRBV3-2,TGTGCCAGCAGCCAATCTGGGCTCAGCTCTGGAAACACCATATATTTT,CASSQSGLSSGNTIYF
.,TRBD1,14,TRBJ2-7,TRBV2,TGTGCCAGCAGTGACAGGGGGTCCTCCTACGAGCAGTACTTC,CASSDRGSSYEQYF
.,TRBD1,19,TRBJ1-4,TRBV4-1,TGCGCCAGCAGCTTTTCGCCCCGGGACAGAGAAGCAACTAATGAAAAACTGTTTTTT,CASSFSPRDREATNEKLFF